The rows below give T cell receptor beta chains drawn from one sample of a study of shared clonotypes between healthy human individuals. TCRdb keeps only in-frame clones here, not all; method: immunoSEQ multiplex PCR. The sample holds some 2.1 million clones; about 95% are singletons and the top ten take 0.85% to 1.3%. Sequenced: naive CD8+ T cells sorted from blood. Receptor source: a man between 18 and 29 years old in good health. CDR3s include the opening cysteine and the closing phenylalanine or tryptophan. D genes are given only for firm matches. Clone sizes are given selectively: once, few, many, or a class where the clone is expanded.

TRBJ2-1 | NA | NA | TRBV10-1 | CASSEHPQGNEQFF | TGCGCCAGCAGTGAGCACCCTCAGGGCAATGAGCAGTTCTTC
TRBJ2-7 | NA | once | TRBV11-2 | CASSLIVSYEQYF | TGTGCCAGCAGCTTGATCGTTTCCTACGAGCAGTACTTC
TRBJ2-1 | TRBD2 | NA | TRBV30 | CAIAGGHGSYNEQFF | TGTGCCATTGCGGGGGGGCACGGGTCCTACAATGAGCAGTTCTTC
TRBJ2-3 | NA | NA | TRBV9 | CASSGGYSTDTQYF | TGTGCCAGCAGCGGAGGGTATTCCACAGATACGCAGTATTTT
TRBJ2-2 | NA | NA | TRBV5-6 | CASSSYMSGELFF | TGTGCCAGCAGCTCTTACATGAGCGGGGAGCTGTTTTTT
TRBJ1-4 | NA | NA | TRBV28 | CASSSIQGANEKLFF | TGTGCCAGCAGTTCCATACAGGGTGCTAATGAAAAACTGTTTTTT
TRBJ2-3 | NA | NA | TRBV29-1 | CSVLQGYTDTQYF | TGCAGCGTATTACAGGGATACACAGATACGCAGTATTTT
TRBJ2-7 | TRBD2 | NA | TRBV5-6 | CASSPGASGTPEEQYF | TGTGCCAGCAGCCCTGGGGCTAGCGGGACACCCGAGGAGCAGTACTTC
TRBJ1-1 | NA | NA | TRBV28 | CASSFSPREMNTEAFF | TGTGCCAGCAGTTTTAGCCCCAGGGAGATGAACACTGAAGCTTTCTTT
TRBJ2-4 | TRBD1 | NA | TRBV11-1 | CASSLGQGAKNIQYF | TGTGCCAGCAGCTTAGGACAGGGCGCCAAAAACATTCAGTACTTC
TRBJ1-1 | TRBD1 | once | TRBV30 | CAWSLYPGQAGGYTEAFF | TGTGCCTGGAGTCTTTACCCGGGACAGGCCGGTGGGTACACTGAAGCTTTCTTT
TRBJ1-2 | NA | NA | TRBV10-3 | CAISESTLVSPNYGYTF | TGTGCCATCAGTGAGTCGACTCTGGTGTCTCCTAACTATGGCTACACCTTC
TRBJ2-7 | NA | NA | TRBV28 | CASSSMETGDFSYEQYF | TGTGCCAGCAGTTCAATGGAAACAGGGGACTTCTCCTACGAGCAGTACTTC
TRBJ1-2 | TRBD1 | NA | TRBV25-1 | CASNDREDDYGYTF | TGTGCCAGCAACGACAGGGAAGATGACTATGGCTACACCTTC
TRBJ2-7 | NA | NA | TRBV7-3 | CASNRDPDSYEQYF | TGTGCCAGCAACAGGGATCCGGATTCATACGAGCAGTACTTC
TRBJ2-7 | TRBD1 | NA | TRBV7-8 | CASSARTGRTYEQYF | TGTGCCAGCAGCGCACGGACAGGAAGGACTTACGAGCAGTACTTC
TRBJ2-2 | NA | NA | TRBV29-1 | CSVSPAGTANTGELFF | TGCAGCGTTTCCCCTGCGGGGACAGCGAACACCGGGGAGCTGTTTTTT
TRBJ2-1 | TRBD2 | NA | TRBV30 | CAWTGSGRDNEQFF | TGTGCCTGGACGGGGAGCGGGAGAGATAATGAGCAGTTCTTC
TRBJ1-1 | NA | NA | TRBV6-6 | CASSDGLNTEAFF | TGTGCCAGCAGTGACGGGCTTAACACTGAAGCTTTCTTT
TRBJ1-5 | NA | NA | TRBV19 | CASSIHGGHNQPQHF | TGTGCCAGTAGTATACATGGGGGGCACAATCAGCCCCAGCATTTT
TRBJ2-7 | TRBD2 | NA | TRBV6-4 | CASSPGTSMPYEQYF | TGTGCCAGCAGTCCCGGGACTAGCATGCCCTACGAGCAGTACTTC
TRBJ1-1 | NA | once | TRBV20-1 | CRTRDGSEAFF | TGCAGAACCCGCGACGGGTCTGAAGCTTTCTTT
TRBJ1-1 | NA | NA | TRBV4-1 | CASSLTDGYNTEAFF | TGCGCCAGCAGCCTCACGGACGGTTATAACACTGAAGCTTTCTTT
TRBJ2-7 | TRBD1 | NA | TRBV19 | CASSMGQGSYEQYF | TGTGCCAGTAGTATGGGACAGGGCTCCTACGAGCAGTACTTC